These T cell receptor beta chains were read from a single sample in a study of T cell responses to AZD1222 COVID-19 vaccine. The protocol was immunoSEQ multiplex PCR, while the TCRdb copy is restricted to in-frame clones and leaves out a portion. The data hold approximately 220,000 clones, with 90% to 95% observed a single time. Sequencing used peripheral blood, obtained on day 0 of MenACWY control vaccination. Source of these receptors: an adult in good health. Each CDR3 is given without its conserved first and last residue. A D gene is named only where the DNA matches it firmly. Size tells how often a clone was seen (once, few, many) or the class of an expanded clone, and some rows leave it out.

NA | TRBJ1-5 | NA | TRBV28 | ASSTASGGNQPQH
NA | TRBJ1-6 | NA | TRBV4-2 | ASSPLGQRNSPLH
NA | TRBJ1-4 | NA | TRBV9 | ASSVGWGPNEKLF
TRBD1 | TRBJ1-2 | NA | TRBV4-2 | ASSQVGQEIYGYT
NA | TRBJ2-7 | once | TRBV7-2 | ASTTVSTGEQY
TRBD1 | TRBJ2-1 | once | TRBV4-3 | ASSQGKRTGENEQF
NA | TRBJ1-2 | NA | TRBV6-5 | ASTYGEGGNYGYT
NA | TRBJ2-3 | NA | TRBV28 | ASRSQFRTDTQY
NA | TRBJ2-2 | NA | TRBV11-3 | ASSPRSRGPYTGELF
TRBD1 | TRBJ1-5 | NA | TRBV19 | ASSISSGQGSNQPQH
NA | TRBJ2-2 | NA | TRBV7-6 | ASRLHGEGTGELF
NA | TRBJ2-7 | NA | TRBV20-1 | SASPPGPSYEQY
NA | TRBJ1-2 | once | TRBV3-1/TRBV3-2 | ASSLNAGNAGGYT
NA | TRBJ2-3 | NA | TRBV3-1/TRBV3-2 | ASSQYTSSTDTQY
NA | TRBJ2-7 | NA | TRBV14 | ASSPTYEQY
TRBD1 | TRBJ1-2 | NA | TRBV27 | ASSFGAGGGYT
NA | TRBJ1-6 | NA | TRBV5-6 | ASSSGFGYNSPLH
NA | TRBJ2-5 | NA | TRBV7-9 | ASSPQTQY
NA | TRBJ2-3 | NA | TRBV2 | ASSVLVSTDTQY
NA | TRBJ2-3 | NA | TRBV27 | ASSFGFGDTQY
NA | TRBJ1-1 | NA | TRBV18 | ASSPRHPEAF
TRBD1 | TRBJ2-3 | NA | TRBV11-2 | ASSARDRVLDTQY
NA | TRBJ1-5 | NA | TRBV19 | ASSIVLQGSDQPQH
NA | TRBJ2-5 | NA | TRBV7-2 | ASSLGGVGETQY
NA | TRBJ1-1 | NA | TRBV28 | ASSLVTNTEAF
TRBD1 | TRBJ2-7 | NA | TRBV6-5 | ASSRDRGTYEQY
NA | TRBJ1-3 | NA | TRBV30 | AWSVGSGNTIY
TRBD1 | TRBJ1-5 | NA | TRBV27 | ASSYRQGQPQH
NA | TRBJ2-2 | NA | TRBV7-2 | ASSLTTNTGELF
NA | TRBJ2-1 | NA | TRBV6-1 | ASSEGLTYNEQF
NA | TRBJ1-3 | NA | TRBV7-6 | ASTNAPGSGNTIY
NA | TRBJ1-5 | NA | TRBV5-6 | ASSSGAGGQPQH
TRBD1 | TRBJ1-3 | NA | TRBV2 | ASSGTGGAGNTIY
TRBD1 | TRBJ2-3 | NA | TRBV5-1 | ASSWGTGGTDTQY
TRBD1 | TRBJ1-1 | once | TRBV6-5 | ASRDRAATEAF
NA | TRBJ1-2 | NA | TRBV5-1 | ASSHPGENGYT
TRBD1 | TRBJ1-5 | NA | TRBV28 | ASSLLTGANQPQH
NA | TRBJ2-2 | NA | TRBV18 | ASSPNQGIATGELF
NA | TRBJ1-5 | NA | TRBV28 | ASSLAGPNQPQH
TRBD1 | TRBJ1-2 | once | TRBV4-2 | ASSQDADRALAGYT
NA | TRBJ1-1 | NA | TRBV28 | ASSTTPTEAF
NA | TRBJ1-3 | NA | TRBV4-1 | ASSQDLAGSGNTIY
NA | TRBJ1-5 | NA | TRBV10-3 | AISHSNQPQH
NA | TRBJ1-2 | once | TRBV6-6 | ASSNRGIFYGYT
TRBD1 | TRBJ1-1 | NA | TRBV3-1/TRBV3-2 | ASSQGRGGTEAF
TRBD2 | TRBJ2-3 | NA | TRBV6-1 | ASSGGVLAGSTDTQY
TRBD2 | TRBJ2-5 | NA | TRBV28 | ASSLYGLAKETQY
NA | TRBJ2-3 | NA | TRBV11-2 | ASSLDRDTQY
NA | TRBJ1-5 | NA | TRBV18 | ASSPFGGLYSNQPQH